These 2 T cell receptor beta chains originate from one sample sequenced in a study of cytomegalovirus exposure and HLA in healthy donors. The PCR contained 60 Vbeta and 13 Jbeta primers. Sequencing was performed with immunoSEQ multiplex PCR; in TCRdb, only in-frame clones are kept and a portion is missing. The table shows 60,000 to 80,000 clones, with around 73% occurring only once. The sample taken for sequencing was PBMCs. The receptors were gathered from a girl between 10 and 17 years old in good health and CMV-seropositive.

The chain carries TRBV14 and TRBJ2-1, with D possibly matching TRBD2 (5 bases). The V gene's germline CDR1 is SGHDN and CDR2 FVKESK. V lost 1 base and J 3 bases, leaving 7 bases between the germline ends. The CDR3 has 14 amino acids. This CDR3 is CASSQVTSYNEQFF. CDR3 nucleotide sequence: TGTGCCAGCAGCCAAGTAACTAGCTACAATGAGCAGTTCTTC.

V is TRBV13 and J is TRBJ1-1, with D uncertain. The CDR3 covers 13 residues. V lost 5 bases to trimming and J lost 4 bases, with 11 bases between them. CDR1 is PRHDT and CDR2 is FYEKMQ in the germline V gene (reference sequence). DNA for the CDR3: TGTGCCAGCAGCCCCACCCTAAGCACTGAAGCTTTCTTT. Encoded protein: CASSPTLSTEAFF.